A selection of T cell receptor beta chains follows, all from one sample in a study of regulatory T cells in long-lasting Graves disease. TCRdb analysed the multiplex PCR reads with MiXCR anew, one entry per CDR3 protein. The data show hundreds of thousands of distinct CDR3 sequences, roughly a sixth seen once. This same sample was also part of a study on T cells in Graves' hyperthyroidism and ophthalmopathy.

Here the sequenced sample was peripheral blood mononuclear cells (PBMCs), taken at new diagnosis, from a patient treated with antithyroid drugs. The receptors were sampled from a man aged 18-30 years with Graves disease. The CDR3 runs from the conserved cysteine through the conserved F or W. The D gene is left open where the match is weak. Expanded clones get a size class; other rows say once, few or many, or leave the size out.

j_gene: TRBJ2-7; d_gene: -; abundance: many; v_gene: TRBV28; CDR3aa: CASDVEGTREQYF; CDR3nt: TGTGCCAGCGATGTTGAGGGGACCCGCGAGCAGTACTTC
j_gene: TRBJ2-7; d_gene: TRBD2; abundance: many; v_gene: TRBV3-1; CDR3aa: CASSQGGRLADEQYF; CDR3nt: TGTGCCAGCAGCCAAGGGGGAAGGCTAGCGGACGAGCAGTACTTC
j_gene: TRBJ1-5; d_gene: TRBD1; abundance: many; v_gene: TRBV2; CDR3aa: CASMKDRGSNQPQHF; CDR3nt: TGTGCCAGCATGAAGGACAGGGGAAGCAATCAGCCCCAGCATTTT
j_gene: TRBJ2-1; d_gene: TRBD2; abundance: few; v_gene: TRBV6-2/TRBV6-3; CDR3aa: CASSSVRGAGGQYNEQFF; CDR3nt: TGTGCCAGCAGTTCCGTACGAGGAGCGGGAGGGCAATACAATGAGCAGTTCTTC
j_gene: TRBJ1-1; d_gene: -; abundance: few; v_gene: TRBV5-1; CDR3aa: CASSRVQGSTEAFF; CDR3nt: TGCGCCAGCAGCCGCGTACAGGGATCCACTGAAGCTTTCTTT
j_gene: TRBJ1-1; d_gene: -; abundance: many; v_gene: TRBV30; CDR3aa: CACRGDGVEAFF; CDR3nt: TGTGCCTGCCGTGGGGATGGGGTTGAAGCTTTCTTT
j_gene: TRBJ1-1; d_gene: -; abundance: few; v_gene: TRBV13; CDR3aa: CASSLTGPKTEAFF; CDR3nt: TGTGCCAGCAGCTTAACAGGACCGAAGACTGAAGCTTTCTTT
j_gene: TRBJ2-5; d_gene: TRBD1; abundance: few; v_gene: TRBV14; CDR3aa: CASSQDWVRGPGETQYF; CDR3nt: TGTGCCAGCAGCCAAGATTGGGTCAGGGGGCCAGGAGAGACCCAGTACTTC
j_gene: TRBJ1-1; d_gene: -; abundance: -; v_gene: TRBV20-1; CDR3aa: CSAREGHPDAEAFF; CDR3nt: TGCAGTGCTAGGGAGGGACACCCGGACGCTGAAGCTTTCTTT
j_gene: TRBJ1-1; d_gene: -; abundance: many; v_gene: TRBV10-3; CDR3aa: CAIRSTKGLNTEAFF; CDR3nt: TGTGCCATCAGATCAACAAAGGGGTTGAACACTGAAGCTTTCTTT
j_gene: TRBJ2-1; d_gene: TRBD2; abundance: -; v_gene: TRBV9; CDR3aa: CASSVPTSGSPYNEQFF; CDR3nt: TGTGCCAGCAGCGTTCCTACCAGCGGGAGTCCCTACAATGAGCAGTTCTTC
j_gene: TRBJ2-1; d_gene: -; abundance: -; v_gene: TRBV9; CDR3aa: CASSVGLLDYNEQFF; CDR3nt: TGTGCCAGCAGCGTAGGGCTCCTCGACTACAATGAGCAGTTCTTC
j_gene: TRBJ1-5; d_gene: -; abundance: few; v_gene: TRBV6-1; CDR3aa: CAIQNSFNQPQHF; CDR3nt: TGTGCCATACAGAACAGCTTTAATCAGCCCCAGCATTTT
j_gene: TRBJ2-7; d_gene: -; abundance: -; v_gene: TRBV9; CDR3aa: CASSHLRDGAMYEQYF; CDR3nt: TGTGCCAGCAGTCATCTACGAGACGGAGCGATGTACGAGCAGTACTTC
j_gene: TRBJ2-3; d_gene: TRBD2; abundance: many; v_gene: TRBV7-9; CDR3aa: CASSSQLAGGPDTQYF; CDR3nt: TGTGCCAGCAGTTCTCAACTAGCGGGAGGGCCCGATACGCAGTATTTT
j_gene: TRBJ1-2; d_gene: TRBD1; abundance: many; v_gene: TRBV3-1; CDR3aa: CASSQGQYGYTF; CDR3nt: TGTGCCAGCAGCCAGGGACAGTATGGCTACACCTTC
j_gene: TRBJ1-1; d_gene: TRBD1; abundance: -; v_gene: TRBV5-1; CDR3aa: CASSLYQGVNTEAFF; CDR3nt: TGCGCCAGCAGCTTGTATCAGGGGGTGAACACTGAAGCTTTCTTT
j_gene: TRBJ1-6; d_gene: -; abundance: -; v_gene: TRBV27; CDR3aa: CASSLSRSDNSPLHF; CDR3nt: TGTGCCAGCAGTTTATCGAGGTCAGACAATTCACCCCTCCACTTT
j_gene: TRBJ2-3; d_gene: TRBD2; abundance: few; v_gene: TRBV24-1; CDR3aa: CATESGTSGRAGTDTQYF; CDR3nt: TGTGCCACCGAGTCCGGGACTAGCGGGAGGGCCGGCACAGATACGCAGTATTTT
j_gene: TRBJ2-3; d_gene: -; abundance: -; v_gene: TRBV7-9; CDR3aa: CASSFGSLLGGPSTDTQYF; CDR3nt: TGTGCCAGCAGCTTTGGGAGCTTACTGGGAGGCCCCAGCACAGATACGCAGTATTTT
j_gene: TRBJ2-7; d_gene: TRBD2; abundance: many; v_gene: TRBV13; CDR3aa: CASSLTSGSNEQYF; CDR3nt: TGTGCCAGCAGCTTAACTAGCGGGAGCAACGAGCAGTACTTC
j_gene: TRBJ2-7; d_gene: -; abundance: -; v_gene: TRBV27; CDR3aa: CASSLGAGLGIGEQYF; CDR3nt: TGTGCCAGCAGCCTAGGTGCGGGACTTGGGATAGGGGAGCAGTACTTC
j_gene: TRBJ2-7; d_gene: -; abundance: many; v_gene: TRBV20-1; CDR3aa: CSALPGERYEQYF; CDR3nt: TGCAGCGCTTTGCCGGGGGAGAGGTACGAGCAGTACTTC
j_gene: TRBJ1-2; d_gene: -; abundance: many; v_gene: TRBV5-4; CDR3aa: CASSLDRDAGYTF; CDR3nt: TGTGCCAGCAGCTTGGACAGGGATGCGGGCTACACCTTC
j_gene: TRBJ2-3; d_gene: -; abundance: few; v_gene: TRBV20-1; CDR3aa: CSARAGREADTQYF; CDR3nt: TGCAGTGCTAGAGCTGGCAGGGAGGCAGATACGCAGTATTTT
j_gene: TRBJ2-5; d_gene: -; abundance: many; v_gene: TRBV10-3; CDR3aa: CAISGIFPGSLETQYF; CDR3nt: TGTGCCATCAGTGGGATTTTCCCAGGGTCTCTGGAGACCCAGTACTTC
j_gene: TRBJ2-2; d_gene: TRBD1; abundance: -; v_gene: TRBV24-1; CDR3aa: CASGTVNTGELFF; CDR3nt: TGTGCCAGTGGGACAGTAAACACCGGGGAGCTGTTTTTT
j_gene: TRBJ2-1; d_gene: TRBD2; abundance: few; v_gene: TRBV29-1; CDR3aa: CSVLASGSYNEQFF; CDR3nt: TGCAGCGTATTGGCTAGCGGCTCCTACAATGAGCAGTTCTTC
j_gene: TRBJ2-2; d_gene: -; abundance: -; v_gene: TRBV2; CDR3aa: CASSEGFTGELFF; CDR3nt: TGTGCCAGCAGTGAAGGGTTTACCGGGGAGCTGTTTTTT
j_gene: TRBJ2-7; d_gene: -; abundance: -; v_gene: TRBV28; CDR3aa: CASSPRGRGRHEQYF; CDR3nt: TGTGCCAGCAGCCCAAGGGGCAGGGGCAGGCACGAGCAGTACTTC
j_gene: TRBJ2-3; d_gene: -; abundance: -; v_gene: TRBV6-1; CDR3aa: CASSESRGSGDTQYF; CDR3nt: TGTGCCAGCAGTGAGTCCAGGGGATCAGGGGATACGCAGTATTTT
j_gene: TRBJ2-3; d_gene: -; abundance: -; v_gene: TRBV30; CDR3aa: CAWSVQERDTQYF; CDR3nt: TGTGCCTGGAGTGTACAGGAGCGGGATACGCAGTATTTT
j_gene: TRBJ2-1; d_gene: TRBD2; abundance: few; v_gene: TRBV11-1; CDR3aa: CASTPPGTSGSNEQFF; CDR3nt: TGTGCCAGCACCCCACCCGGGACTAGCGGGTCTAATGAGCAGTTCTTC
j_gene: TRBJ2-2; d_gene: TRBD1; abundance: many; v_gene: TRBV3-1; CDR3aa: CASSRRTGGNTGELFF; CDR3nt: TGTGCCAGCAGCCGACGGACAGGGGGTAACACCGGGGAGCTGTTTTTT
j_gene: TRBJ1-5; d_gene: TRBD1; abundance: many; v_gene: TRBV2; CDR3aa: CASSGTGENSNQPQHF; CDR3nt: TGTGCCAGCAGTGGGACAGGGGAAAATAGCAATCAGCCCCAGCATTTT
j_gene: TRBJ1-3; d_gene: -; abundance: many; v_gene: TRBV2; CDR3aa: CASSDRASSGNTIYF; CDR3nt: TGTGCCAGCAGTGACCGGGCGAGCTCTGGAAACACCATATATTTT
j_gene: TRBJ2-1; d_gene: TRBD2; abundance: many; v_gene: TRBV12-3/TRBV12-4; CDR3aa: CASSLRTSGVNEQFF; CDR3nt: TGTGCCAGCAGTTTAAGGACTAGCGGAGTCAATGAGCAGTTCTTC
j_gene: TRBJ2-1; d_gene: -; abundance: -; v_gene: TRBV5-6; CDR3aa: CASSLVATGYNEQFF; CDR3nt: TGTGCCAGCAGCTTGGTGGCTACAGGCTACAATGAGCAGTTCTTC
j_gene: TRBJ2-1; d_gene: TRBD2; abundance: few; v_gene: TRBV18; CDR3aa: CASSQGSAGSSYNEQFF; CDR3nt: TGTGCCAGCTCGCAAGGCTCAGCGGGGAGCTCCTACAATGAGCAGTTCTTC
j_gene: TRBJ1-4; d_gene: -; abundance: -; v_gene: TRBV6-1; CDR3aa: CASRNGPQIEKLFF; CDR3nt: TGTGCCAGCAGGAACGGGCCCCAGATTGAAAAACTGTTTTTT
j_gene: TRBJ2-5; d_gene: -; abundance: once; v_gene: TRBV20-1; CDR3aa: CSAGNHREWGETQYF; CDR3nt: TGCAGTGCGGGGAATCACCGGGAGTGGGGGGAGACCCAGTACTTC
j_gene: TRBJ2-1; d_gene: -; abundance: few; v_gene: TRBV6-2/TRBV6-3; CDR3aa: CASSPGWITYNEQFF; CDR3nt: TGTGCCAGCAGCCCCGGGTGGATTACTTACAATGAGCAGTTCTTC
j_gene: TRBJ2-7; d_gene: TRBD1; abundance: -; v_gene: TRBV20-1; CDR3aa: CSARGDRGAYEQYF; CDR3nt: TGCAGTGCTAGGGGGGACAGGGGAGCCTACGAGCAGTACTTC
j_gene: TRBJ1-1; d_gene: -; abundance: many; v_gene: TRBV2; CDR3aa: CASSARPRTEAFF; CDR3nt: TGTGCCAGCAGCGCTCGTCCCCGAACTGAAGCTTTCTTT
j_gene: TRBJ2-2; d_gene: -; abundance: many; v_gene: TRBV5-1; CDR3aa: CASRLTGVSTGELFF; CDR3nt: TGCGCCAGCAGACTCACTGGCGTAAGCACCGGGGAGCTGTTTTTT
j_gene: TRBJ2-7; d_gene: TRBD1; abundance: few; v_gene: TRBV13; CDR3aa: CASSFPGQGIHEQYF; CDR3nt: TGTGCCAGCAGCTTTCCGGGACAGGGGATCCACGAGCAGTACTTC